The 4 T cell receptor beta chains below all came from one sample that was sequenced in a study of shared clonotypes between healthy human individuals. The data were produced by immunoSEQ multiplex PCR, yet TCRdb's version contains in-frame clones alone and is incomplete. The top ten clones hold about 0.4% of a sample with 1.4 million or so clones, approximately 98.5% of them seen once. The sequenced sample consisted of naive CD4+ T cells sorted from blood. Subset here: CD45RA+ positively selected. Source of these receptors: a man aged 25 to 40 in good health.

The gene calls are TRBV7-8 and TRBJ2-3; D may be TRBD1 (5 bases). From germline, CDR1 is SGHVS and CDR2 FQNEAQ. CDR3 size: 17 residues. V dropped 1 base and J dropped 2 bases, with 16 bases sitting between them. CDR3 protein: CASSLEQDRRYTDTQYF. Here the CDR3 DNA reads TGTGCCAGCAGCTTAGAACAGGACCGTCGATACACAGATACGCAGTATTTT.

The chain recombines TRBV20-1 with TRBJ2-5, with D perhaps matching TRBD1 (5 bases). CDR1 and CDR2 from the germline V gene are DFQATT and SNEGSKA (reference sequence). V was shortened by 4 bases and J by 5 bases, with 5 bases between the two germline ends. This CDR3 contains 10 residues. Written as DNA, the CDR3 is TGCAGTGCTAAGGGGGAGACCCAGTACTTC. Translation gives CSAKGETQYF.

This rearrangement joins TRBV5-5 to TRBJ1-1; unclear D gene. Trimming pared 4 bases from V and 3 bases from J, leaving 13 bases between. The CDR3 loop spans 14 amino acids. In germline, CDR1 is SGHKS, CDR2 YYEKEE (reference sequence). The CDR3 loop reads CASSPGGFDTEAFF. CDR3 DNA: TGTGCCAGCAGCCCCGGCGGCTTCGACACTGAAGCTTTCTTT.

This chain connects TRBV7-2 to TRBJ2-1, with D unclear. This CDR3 is 16 amino acids long. Trimming pared 5 bases from V and 0 bases from J, leaving 14 bases between. Looked up from germline, CDR1 is SGHTA and CDR2 is FQGNSA. CDR3 sequence reads: CASSPASRSSYNEQFF. The CDR3 DNA reads as TGTGCCAGCAGCCCCGCCAGCCGGAGCTCCTACAATGAGCAGTTCTTC.